This T cell receptor beta chain was profiled in a study of T cell clonotyping in hematopoietic cell transplantation. The study's findings and limits: Cells were unsorted, so CD4 and CD8 contributions were not separated. At the given depth, recipient repertoires were over 95% de novo clonotypes. Recipient TCR diversity dropped after transplant; expanded clonotypes rose from day 30 to 180.

Deletions cut 2 bases from V and 5 bases from J, with 9 bases between. This CDR3 region has 13 residues. Germline CDR1 MDHEN, CDR2 SYDVKM. Remarks on this clone: Its antigen is not known.

TCRdb keeps only in-frame clones here, not all; method: immunoSEQ multiplex PCR. The sample lists 35,000 to 45,000 clones; about 95% were seen once. Sequencing used peripheral blood mononuclear cells. This clonotype was sampled from a woman aged 45 to 65 in good health. Some clones in this sample may be carry-over from other donors' samples. The rearrangement joins TRBV28 to TRBJ2-5; no clear D gene. The CDR3 is CASSLKSRETQYF. DNA of the CDR3: TGTGCCAGCAGTTTAAAGTCGAGGGAGACCCAGTACTTC. The full variable domain, its missing parts supplied by reference TRBV28 and TRBJ2-5, is DVKVTQSSRYLVKRTGEKVFLECVQDMDHENMFWYRQDPGLGLRLIYFSYDVKMKEKGDIPEGYSVSREKKERFSLILESASTNQTSMYLCASSLKSRETQYFGPGTRLLVL.